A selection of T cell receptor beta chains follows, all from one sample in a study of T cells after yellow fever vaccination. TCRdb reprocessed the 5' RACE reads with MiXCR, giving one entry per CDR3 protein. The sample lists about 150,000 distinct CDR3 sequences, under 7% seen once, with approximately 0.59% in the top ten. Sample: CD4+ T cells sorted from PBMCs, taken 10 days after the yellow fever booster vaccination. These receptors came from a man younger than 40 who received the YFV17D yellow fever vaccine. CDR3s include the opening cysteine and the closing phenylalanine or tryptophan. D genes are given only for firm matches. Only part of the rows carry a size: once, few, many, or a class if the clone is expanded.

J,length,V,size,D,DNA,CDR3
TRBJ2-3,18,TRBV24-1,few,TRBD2,TGTGCCACCAGTGATAAAACGGGACTAGCGGCGAACACAGATACGCAGTATTTT,CATSDKTGLAANTDTQYF
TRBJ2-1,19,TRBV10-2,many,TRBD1,TGCGCCAGCACCTTGACAGGGCCCGAGTGGCCAAGCTCCTACAATGAGCAGTTCTTC,CASTLTGPEWPSSYNEQFF
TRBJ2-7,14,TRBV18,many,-,TGTGCCAGCTCACCACGGGACTTATACTACGAGCAGTACTTC,CASSPRDLYYEQYF
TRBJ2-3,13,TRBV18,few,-,TGTGCCAGCTCACCCGAACTCACAGATACGCAGTATTTT,CASSPELTDTQYF
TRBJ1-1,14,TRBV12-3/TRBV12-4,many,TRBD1,TGTGCCAGAAGTTGGACAGGAGGAACCACTGAAGCTTTCTTT,CARSWTGGTTEAFF
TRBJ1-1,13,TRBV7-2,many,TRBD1,TGTGCCAGCAGCTTCCGCCAGGGGGTGGGAGCTTTCTTT,CASSFRQGVGAFF
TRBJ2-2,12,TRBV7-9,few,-,TGTGCCAGCAGCTTCGGGAGTGGGGAGCTGTTTTTT,CASSFGSGELFF
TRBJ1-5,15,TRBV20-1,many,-,TGCAGTGCTAGAGATCCGGCCGGGGAACATCAGCCCCAGCATTTT,CSARDPAGEHQPQHF
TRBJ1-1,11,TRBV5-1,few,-,TGCGCCAGCAGCTTATTCGGTGAAGCTTTCTTT,CASSLFGEAFF
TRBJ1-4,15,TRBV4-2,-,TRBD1,TGTGCCAGCACTTCAAGCTGGGACAGGGATGAAAAACTGTTTTTT,CASTSSWDRDEKLFF
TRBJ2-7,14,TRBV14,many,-,TGTGCCAGCAGCCCGTTTCAGAGCTCCTACGAGCAGTACTTC,CASSPFQSSYEQYF
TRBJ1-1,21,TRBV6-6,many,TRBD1,TGTGCCAGCAGTTCCTCCGGGACAGGGAAGTTTGGTCCTGGGATTACCACTGAAGCTTTCTTT,CASSSSGTGKFGPGITTEAFF
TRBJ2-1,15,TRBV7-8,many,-,TGTGCCAGCAGCCTCGGTCTTGGTCCCTACAATGAGCAGTTCTTC,CASSLGLGPYNEQFF
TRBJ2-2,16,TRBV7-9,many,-,TGTGCCAGCAGCGGACTGATTAACTTGAACACCGGGGAGCTGTTTTTT,CASSGLINLNTGELFF
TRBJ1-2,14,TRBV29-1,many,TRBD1,TGCAGCGTTGAAGCGAGAGACAGGGGGTTTGGCTACACCTTC,CSVEARDRGFGYTF
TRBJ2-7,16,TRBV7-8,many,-,TGTGCCAGCAGCTTAAGTACAGGACAAATCACCTACGAGCAGTACTTC,CASSLSTGQITYEQYF
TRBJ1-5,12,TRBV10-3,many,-,TGTGCCATCGGGGACCGGGATCAGCCCCAGCATTTT,CAIGDRDQPQHF
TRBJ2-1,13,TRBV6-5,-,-,TGTGCCAGCAGTTACGGGGAGTATCAGCGCCTTTTCTTC,CASSYGEYQRLFF
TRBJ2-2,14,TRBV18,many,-,TGTGCCAGCTCACCACGAGCGAACACCGGGGAGCTGTTTTTT,CASSPRANTGELFF
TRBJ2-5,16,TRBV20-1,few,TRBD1,TGCAGTGCTAGCCCCTCGACAGGGGGGTACCAAGAGACCCAGTACTTC,CSASPSTGGYQETQYF
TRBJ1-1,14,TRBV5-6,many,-,TGTGCCAGCAGCTTGCTACAGAAGAACACTGAAGCTTTCTTT,CASSLLQKNTEAFF
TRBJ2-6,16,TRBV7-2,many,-,TGTGCCAGCAGCTTAGAGGGGTCCTCTGGGGCCAACGTCCTGACTTTC,CASSLEGSSGANVLTF
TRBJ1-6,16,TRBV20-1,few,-,TGCAGTGCTAGAGAACCAGCTAGCTCCTATAATTCACCCCTCCACTTT,CSAREPASSYNSPLHF